This T cell receptor beta chain derives from a study of cytomegalovirus exposure and HLA in healthy donors. Turning to the study itself: HLA-typed donors contributed some 85 million unique TCRs, which were held in an early data release.

Findings of the study overall: Whilst most TCR sequences proved rare, a subset of public TCRs occurred across many donors. Reports indicated that the classifier achieved high specificity and sensitivity in diagnosing cytomegalovirus status. Only CMV serostatus was available as immune exposure information.

The PCR contained 60 Vbeta and 13 Jbeta primers. The method was immunoSEQ multiplex PCR; TCRdb's version includes in-frame clones alone and lacks a portion of them. The table records 150,000 to 200,000 clones, 60% to 85% of them present only once. With respect to this clone: Its antigen is still unknown.

The sequencing sample was made of PBMCs. The receptor's source is a female donor in good health and CMV-seronegative.

DNA for the CDR3: TGTGCCAGCAGTAAGGGGGAAGGCGGGAGCAACGAGCAGTACTTC. Protein: CASSKGEGGSNEQYF. The rearrangement joins TRBV7-3 to TRBJ2-7; D possibly corresponds to TRBD2 (7 bases). The CDR3 runs 15 residues. Looked up from germline, CDR1 is SGHTA and CDR2 is FQGTGA. The ends were cut back, 6 bases at V and 5 bases at J, with 20 bases in the middle.